Listed below are T cell receptor beta chains from one sample, sequenced in a study of T cell responses to AZD1222 COVID-19 vaccine. Sequencing was performed with immunoSEQ multiplex PCR; in TCRdb, only in-frame clones are kept and a portion is missing. The sample has 130,000 or so clones; nearly 90% are singletons. Specimen: peripheral blood, collected 28 days after the second AZD1222 dose. The receptors were sampled from an adult who received the AZD1222 COVID-19 vaccine. Each CDR3 is given with its conserved first and last residue. A D gene is named only where the DNA matches it firmly. Only part of the rows carry a size: once, few, many, or a class if the clone is expanded.

-	15	TRBJ1-5	TRBV19	-	TGTGCCAGTAGTGGGGGGACATCCTGGGATCAGCCCCAGCATTTT	CASSGGTSWDQPQHF
-	13	TRBJ1-1	TRBV19	-	TGTGCCAGTAGTATGGCCCAAAACACTGAAGCTTTCTTT	CASSMAQNTEAFF
few	13	TRBJ2-1	TRBV12-3/TRBV12-4	-	TGTGCCAGCAGTCGTGGGTCTGACAATGAGCAGTTCTTC	CASSRGSDNEQFF
few	16	TRBJ1-2	TRBV4-2	-	TGTGCCAGCAGCCAAGAGGTTGAAGGGGCGATCTATGGCTACACCTTC	CASSQEVEGAIYGYTF
once	15	TRBJ1-4	TRBV5-1	TRBD1	TGCGCCAGCAGCTCGGACAGGGGGGGAGGCGAAAAACTGTTTTTT	CASSSDRGGGEKLFF
-	14	TRBJ1-4	TRBV18	TRBD1	TGTGCCAGCTCACCCCAGGGGGCTTATGAAAAACTGTTTTTT	CASSPQGAYEKLFF
-	11	TRBJ1-2	TRBV6-5	-	TGTGCCAGCAACAACGGGGGAGTTATAGACTTC	CASNNGGVIDF
-	14	TRBJ2-1	TRBV5-4	-	TGTGCCAGCAGCTTGGAGGGTTACTACAATGAGCAGTTCTTC	CASSLEGYYNEQFF
-	12	TRBJ1-4	TRBV29-1	-	TGCAGCGTTGGCTGGTCCTTTGAAAAACTGTTTTTT	CSVGWSFEKLFF
-	13	TRBJ1-2	TRBV7-2	-	TGTGCCAGCAGCTCCGGAGGGGGTTATGGCTACACCTTC	CASSSGGGYGYTF
-	15	TRBJ1-2	TRBV18	TRBD1	TGTGCCAGCTCACCCGATTTGACAGGGAACTATGGCTACACCTTC	CASSPDLTGNYGYTF
few	12	TRBJ2-1	TRBV15	-	TGTGCCACCAGCACCCAATCGAGTGAGCAGTTCTTC	CATSTQSSEQFF
-	15	TRBJ2-7	TRBV5-3	-	TGTGCCAGAAGCCGGGGGGGGCAGGGGGCATACGAGCAGTACTTC	CARSRGGQGAYEQYF
once	13	TRBJ1-1	TRBV7-9	-	TGTGCCAGCAGCTTAGTCGAGAACACTGAAGCTTTCTTT	CASSLVENTEAFF
-	16	TRBJ2-6	TRBV4-2	-	TGTGCCAGCAGCCAAGATCAGGGTTCTGGGGCCAACGTCCTGACTTTC	CASSQDQGSGANVLTF
-	15	TRBJ2-7	TRBV18	TRBD1	TGTGCCAGCTCACCGCCCGTCAGGGGGCGGTACGAGCAGTACTTC	CASSPPVRGRYEQYF
-	12	TRBJ2-7	TRBV2	-	TGTGCCAGCAGCCCTGGGGCAGGTGGGCAGTACTTC	CASSPGAGGQYF
-	16	TRBJ1-3	TRBV9	-	TGTGCCAGCAGCGCAGGGACGGGACTCAATGGAAACACCATATATTTT	CASSAGTGLNGNTIYF